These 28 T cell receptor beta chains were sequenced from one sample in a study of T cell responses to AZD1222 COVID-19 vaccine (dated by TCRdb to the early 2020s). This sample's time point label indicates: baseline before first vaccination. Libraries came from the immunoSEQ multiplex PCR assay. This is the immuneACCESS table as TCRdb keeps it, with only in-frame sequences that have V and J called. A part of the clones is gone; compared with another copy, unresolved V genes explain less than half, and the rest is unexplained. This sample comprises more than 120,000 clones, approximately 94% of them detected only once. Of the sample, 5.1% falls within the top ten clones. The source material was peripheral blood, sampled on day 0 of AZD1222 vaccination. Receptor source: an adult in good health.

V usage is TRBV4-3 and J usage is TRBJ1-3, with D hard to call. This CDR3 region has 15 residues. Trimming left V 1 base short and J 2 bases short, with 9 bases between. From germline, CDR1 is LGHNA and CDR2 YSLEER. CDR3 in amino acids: CASSQGRGPGNTIYF. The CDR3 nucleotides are TGCGCCAGCAGCCAAGGTAGAGGACCTGGAAACACCATATATTTT.

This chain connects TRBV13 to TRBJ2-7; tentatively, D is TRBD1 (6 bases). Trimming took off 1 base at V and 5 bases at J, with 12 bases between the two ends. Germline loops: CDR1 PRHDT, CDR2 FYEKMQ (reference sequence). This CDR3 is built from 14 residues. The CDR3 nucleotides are TGTGCCAGCAGCTTAGTTGGGGGCTTGGACGAGCAGTACTTC. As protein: CASSLVGGLDEQYF.

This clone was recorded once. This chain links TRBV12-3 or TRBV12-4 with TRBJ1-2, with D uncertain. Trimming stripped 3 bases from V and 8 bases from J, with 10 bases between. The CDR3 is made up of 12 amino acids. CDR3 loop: CASSLYLTGYTF. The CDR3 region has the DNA TGTGCCAGCAGTTTGTACTTGACGGGCTACACCTTC.

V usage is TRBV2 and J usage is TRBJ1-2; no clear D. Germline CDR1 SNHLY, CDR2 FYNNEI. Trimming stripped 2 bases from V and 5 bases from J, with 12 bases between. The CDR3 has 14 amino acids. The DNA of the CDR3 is TGTGCCAGCAGTGAAACAATCGGAATATATGGCTACACCTTC. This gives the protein CASSETIGIYGYTF.

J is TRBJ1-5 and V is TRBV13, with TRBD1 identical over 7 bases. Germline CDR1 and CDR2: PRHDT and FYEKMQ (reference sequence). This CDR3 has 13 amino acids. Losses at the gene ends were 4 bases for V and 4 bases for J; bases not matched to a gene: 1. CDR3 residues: CASSSRGNQPQHF. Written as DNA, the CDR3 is TGTGCCAGCAGCTCCAGGGGGAATCAGCCCCAGCATTTT.

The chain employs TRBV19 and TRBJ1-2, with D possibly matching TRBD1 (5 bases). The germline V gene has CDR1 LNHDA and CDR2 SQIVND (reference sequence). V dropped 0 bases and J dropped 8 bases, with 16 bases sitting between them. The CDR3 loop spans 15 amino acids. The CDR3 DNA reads TGTGCCAGTAGTATAGATGCCGCAGGGAAAGTAGGCTACACCTTC. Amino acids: CASSIDAAGKVGYTF.

CDR3 sequence: CASSEWAGEGNQPQHF. For the CDR3, the DNA is TGTGCCAGCAGTGAATGGGCAGGGGAGGGCAATCAGCCCCAGCATTTT. The rearrangement links TRBV6-1 to TRBJ1-5, with a tentative D call TRBD1 (6 bases). This CDR3 is 16 amino acids long. Per germline, CDR1 MNHNS and CDR2 SASEGT. The V end lost 2 bases, the J end lost 2 bases, and 13 bases lay between the germline ends.

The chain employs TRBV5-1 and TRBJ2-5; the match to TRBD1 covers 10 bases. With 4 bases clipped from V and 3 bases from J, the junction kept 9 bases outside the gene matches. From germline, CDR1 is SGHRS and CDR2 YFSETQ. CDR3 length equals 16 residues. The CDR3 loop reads CASSLRQGAGEETQYF. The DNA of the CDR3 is TGCGCCAGCAGCCTAAGACAGGGGGCTGGAGAAGAGACCCAGTACTTC.

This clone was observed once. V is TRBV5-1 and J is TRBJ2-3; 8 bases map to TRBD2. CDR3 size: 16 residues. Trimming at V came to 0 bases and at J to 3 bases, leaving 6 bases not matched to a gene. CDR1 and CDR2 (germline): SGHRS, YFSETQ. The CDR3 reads CASSLVVSGSTDTQYF. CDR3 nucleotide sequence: TGCGCCAGCAGCTTGGTGGTAAGCGGGAGTACAGATACGCAGTATTTT.

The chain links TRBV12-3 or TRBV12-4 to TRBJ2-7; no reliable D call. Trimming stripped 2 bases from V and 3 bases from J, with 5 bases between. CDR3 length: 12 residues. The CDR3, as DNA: TGTGCCAGCAGTTTACAGAACTACGAGCAGTACTTC. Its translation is CASSLQNYEQYF.

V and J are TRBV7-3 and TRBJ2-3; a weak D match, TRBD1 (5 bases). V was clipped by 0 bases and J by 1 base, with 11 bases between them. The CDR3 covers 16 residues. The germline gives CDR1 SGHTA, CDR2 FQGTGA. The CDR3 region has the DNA TGTGCCAGCAGCTTAACGACGGACACCCGCACAGATACGCAGTATTTT. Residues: CASSLTTDTRTDTQYF.

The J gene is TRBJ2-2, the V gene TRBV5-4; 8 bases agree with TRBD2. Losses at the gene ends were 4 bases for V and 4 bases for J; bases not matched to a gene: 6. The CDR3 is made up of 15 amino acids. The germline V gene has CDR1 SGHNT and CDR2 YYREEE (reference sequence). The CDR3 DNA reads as TGTGCCAGCAGCGAGGGACTAGATCTCACCGGGGAGCTGTTTTTT. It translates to CASSEGLDLTGELFF.

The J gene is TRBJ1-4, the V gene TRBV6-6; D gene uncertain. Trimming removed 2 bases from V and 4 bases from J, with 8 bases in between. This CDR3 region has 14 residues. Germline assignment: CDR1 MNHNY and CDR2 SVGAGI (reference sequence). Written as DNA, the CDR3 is TGTGCCAGCAGTTACGGCAGTATTAATGAAAAACTGTTTTTT. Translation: CASSYGSINEKLFF.

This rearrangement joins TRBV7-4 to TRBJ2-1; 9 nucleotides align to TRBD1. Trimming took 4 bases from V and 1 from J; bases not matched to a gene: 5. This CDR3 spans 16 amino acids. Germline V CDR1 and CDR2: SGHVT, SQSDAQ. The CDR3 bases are TGTGCCAGCAGCTCCGGGACAGGGCGATCCTACAATGAGCAGTTCTTC. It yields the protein CASSSGTGRSYNEQFF. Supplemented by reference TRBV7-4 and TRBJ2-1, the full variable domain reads GAGVSQSPRYKVAKRGRDVALRCDSISGHVTLYWYRQTLGQGSEVLTYSQSDAQRDKSGRPSGRFSAERPERSVSTLKIQRTEQGDSAVYLCASSSGTGRSYNEQFFGPGTRLTVL.

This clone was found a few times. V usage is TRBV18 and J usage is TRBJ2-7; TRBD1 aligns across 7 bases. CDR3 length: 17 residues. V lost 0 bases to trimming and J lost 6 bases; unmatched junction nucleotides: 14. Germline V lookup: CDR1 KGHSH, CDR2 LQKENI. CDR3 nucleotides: TGTGCCAGCTCACCACCCTTACGACAGGGTCTCGGAAGCGAGCAGTACTTC. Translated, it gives CASSPPLRQGLGSEQYF.

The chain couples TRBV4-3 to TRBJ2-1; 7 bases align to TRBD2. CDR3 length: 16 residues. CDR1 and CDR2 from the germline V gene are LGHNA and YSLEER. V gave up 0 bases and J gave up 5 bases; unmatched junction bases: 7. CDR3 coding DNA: TGCGCCAGCAGCCAAGAGTTACTAGCGACTGACAATGAGCAGTTCTTC. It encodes CASSQELLATDNEQFF.

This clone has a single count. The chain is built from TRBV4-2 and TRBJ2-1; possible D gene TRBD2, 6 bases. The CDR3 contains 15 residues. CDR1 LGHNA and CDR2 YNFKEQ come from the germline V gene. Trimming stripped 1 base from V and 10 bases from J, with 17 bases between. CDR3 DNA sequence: TGTGCCAGCAGCCAAGGGGAGGTGACCGTTGGGGAGCAGTTCTTC. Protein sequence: CASSQGEVTVGEQFF.

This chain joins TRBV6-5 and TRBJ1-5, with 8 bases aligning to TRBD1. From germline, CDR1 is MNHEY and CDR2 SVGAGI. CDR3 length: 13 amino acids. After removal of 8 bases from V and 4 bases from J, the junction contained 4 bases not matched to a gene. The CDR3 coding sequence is TGTGCCAGCGGCCGACAGGGGAATCAGCCCCAGCATTTT. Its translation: CASGRQGNQPQHF.

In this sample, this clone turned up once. The CDR3 spells CASRKTEQSSYEQYF. CDR3 bases: TGTGCAAGTCGCAAAACGGAACAGTCCTCCTACGAGCAGTACTTC. The rearrangement joins TRBV12-2 to TRBJ2-7; TRBD1, the D gene given by the table, was not confirmed from the DNA. TRBV12-2 is deemed a pseudogene. The CDR3 totals 15 residues.

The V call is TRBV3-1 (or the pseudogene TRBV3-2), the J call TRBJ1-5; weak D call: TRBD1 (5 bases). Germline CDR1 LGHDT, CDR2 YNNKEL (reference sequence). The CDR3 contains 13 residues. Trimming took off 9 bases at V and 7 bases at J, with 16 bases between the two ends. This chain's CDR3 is CARIPGRGQPQHF. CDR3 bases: TGTGCCAGAATCCCAGGGCGAGGACAGCCCCAGCATTTT.

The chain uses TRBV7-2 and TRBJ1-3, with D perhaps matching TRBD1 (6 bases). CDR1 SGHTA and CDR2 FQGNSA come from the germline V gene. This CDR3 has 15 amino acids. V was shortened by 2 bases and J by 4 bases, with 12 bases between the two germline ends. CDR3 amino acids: CASSLSHRAGNTIYF. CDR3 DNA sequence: TGTGCCAGCAGCTTATCCCACAGGGCAGGAAACACCATATATTTT.

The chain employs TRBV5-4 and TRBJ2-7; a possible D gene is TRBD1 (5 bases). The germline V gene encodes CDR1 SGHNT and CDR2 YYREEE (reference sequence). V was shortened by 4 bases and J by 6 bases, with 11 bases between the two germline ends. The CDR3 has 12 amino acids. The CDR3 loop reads CASSRDRGEQYF. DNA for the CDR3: TGTGCCAGCAGCCGAGACAGAGGCGAGCAGTACTTC. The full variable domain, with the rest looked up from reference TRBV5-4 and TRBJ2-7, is ETGVTQSPTHLIKTRGQQVTLRCSSQSGHNTVSWYQQALGQGPQFIFQYYREEENGRGNFPPRFSGLQFPNYSSELNVNALELDDSALYLCASSRDRGEQYFGPGTRLTVT.

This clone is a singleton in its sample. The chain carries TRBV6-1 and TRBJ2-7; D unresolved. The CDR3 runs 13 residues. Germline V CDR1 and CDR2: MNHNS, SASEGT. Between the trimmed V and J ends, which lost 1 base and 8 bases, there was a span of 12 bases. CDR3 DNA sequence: TGTGCCAGCAGTGAAGTAAGACTGGTTAAGCAGTACTTC. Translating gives CASSEVRLVKQYF.

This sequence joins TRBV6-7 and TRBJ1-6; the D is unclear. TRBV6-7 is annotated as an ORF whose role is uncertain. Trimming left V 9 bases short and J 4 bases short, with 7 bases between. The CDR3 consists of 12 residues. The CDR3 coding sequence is TGTGCCAGAGGACCTTATAATTCACCCCTCCACTTT. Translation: CARGPYNSPLHF.

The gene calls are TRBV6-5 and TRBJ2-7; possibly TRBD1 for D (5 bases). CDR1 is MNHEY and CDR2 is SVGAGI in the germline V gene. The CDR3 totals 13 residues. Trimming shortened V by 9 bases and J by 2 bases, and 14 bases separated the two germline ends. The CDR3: CASRKGPTYEQYF. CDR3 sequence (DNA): TGTGCCAGTAGGAAGGGGCCGACCTACGAGCAGTACTTC.

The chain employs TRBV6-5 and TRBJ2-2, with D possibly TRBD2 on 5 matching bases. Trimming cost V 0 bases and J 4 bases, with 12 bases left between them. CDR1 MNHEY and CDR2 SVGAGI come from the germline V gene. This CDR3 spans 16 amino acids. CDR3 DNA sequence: TGTGCCAGCAGTTACTCGAGTCTAGCACTCACCGGGGAGCTGTTTTTT. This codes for CASSYSSLALTGELFF.

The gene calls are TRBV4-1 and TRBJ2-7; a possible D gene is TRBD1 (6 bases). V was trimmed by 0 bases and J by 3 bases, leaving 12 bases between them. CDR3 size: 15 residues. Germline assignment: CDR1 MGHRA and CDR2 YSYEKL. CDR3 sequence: CASSQEDRPIYEQYF. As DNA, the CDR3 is TGCGCCAGCAGCCAAGAAGACAGGCCCATCTACGAGCAGTACTTC.

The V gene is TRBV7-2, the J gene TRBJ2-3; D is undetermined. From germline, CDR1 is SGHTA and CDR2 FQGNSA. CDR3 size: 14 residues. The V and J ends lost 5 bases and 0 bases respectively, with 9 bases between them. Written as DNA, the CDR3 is TGTGCCAGCAGCACCCAGCCTAGCACAGATACGCAGTATTTT. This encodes CASSTQPSTDTQYF.